This T cell receptor (beta chain) was retrieved from a study of cytomegalovirus exposure and HLA in healthy donors listed by TCRdb under 2017. Some background on the complete study: An earlier analysis of 550 to 700 of the donors reported about 250 Gb of sequence data and around 120 million unique TCR beta sequences from about 200 million T cells. Donor age, sex, ethnicity and CMV serostatus were compiled together with the repertoire data. Around 320 gigabases of sequencing data and 70 million to 85 million unique TCR sequences were included in an early release covering roughly 700 HLA-typed donors. To predict cytomegalovirus infection status, the study combined high-throughput TCR immunosequencing, statistical association of individual TCRs with disease status, and machine learning. HLA typing included class I and class II loci at four-digit resolution. A later genetic analysis took genome-wide SNP genotypes for about 55% of the 666 donors and used that subset as a discovery cohort. Typing coverage varied by locus: 629-630 donors for A, B, C, DRB1 and DQB1; more than 500 for DQA1; more than 600 for DPA1; more than 450 for DPB1. Along with the roughly 610-subject first cohort, a separate validation cohort of some 130 different subjects was used. Of the approximately 400 genotyped donors, around 81% fell in the genetic ancestry cluster associated with self-reported Caucasian donors. To decide whether each TCR beta V gene segment behaved as functional or pseudogenic, an earlier analysis of some 600 of the donors relied on high-throughput TCR beta sequencing. Rather than drawing on any new phenotypic data, the later analysis identified candidate immune exposures from TCR beta sequences and the way those sequences occurred across donors. Using immunosequencing, the study profiled T cell repertoires from about 620 subjects and related those repertoires to cytomegalovirus serostatus. Among around 400 genotyped donors of the cohort, an average of approximately 200,000 unique TCR beta nucleotide sequences was sequenced per donor, of which roughly 17% were non-productive. All discovery cohort repertoires had been generated on a single sequencing platform. A later analysis re-examined previously published TCR beta repertoires from around 670 donors and added high-resolution HLA genotyping to investigate patterns of TCR occurrence. Five DR-DQ haplotypes were treated as single units for association and clustering because of strong linkage in the cohort. The study aimed to test whether cataloging public T cell receptors could reveal signatures of past pathogen exposure.

The library was obtained by the immunoSEQ multiplex PCR assay. For the multiplex PCR, a mixture combining 60 forward primers for TCR Vbeta segments and 13 reverse primers for TCR Jbeta segments was used. The CDR3 region of rearranged TCR beta genes was amplified from genomic DNA by a multiplex PCR assay. On the Illumina HiSeq System, the amplified TCR beta libraries were sequenced as 87-base-pair reads. On the study's bioinformatics: In a later analysis, some 80 million unique TCR beta chains were counted across the 650 to 700 repertoires, and roughly 10 million of these chains were shared by at least two donors. Raw reads were error-corrected and collapsed into unique sequences with a nearest-neighbor algorithm that merged closely related sequences to remove PCR and sequencing errors. To assign V, D and J gene segments, CDR3 sequences were aligned to IMGT reference sequences. For a sequence to be retained, a match of at least six nucleotides to both a V gene segment and a J gene segment was required. A rearrangement was called productive if the CDR3 had no stop codons and remained in frame with V and J, and every other rearrangement was called non-productive. CDR3 was defined according to IMGT convention as the region running from the second conserved V-encoded cysteine to the conserved J-encoded phenylalanine. The earlier analysis of about 590 of the donors excluded sequences that lacked an unambiguous match to a single V gene segment. An earlier analysis of over 450 of the donors classified V segments as functional when productive rearrangements were above 56.7% and as segregating when the standard deviation between donors was above 5%. A statistical classification framework was built to diagnose cytomegalovirus status from the catalog of TCR beta chain sequences. In a later analysis, TCR nucleotide sequences were compared against IMGT/GENE-DB human TR gene sequences so that V and J genes could be assigned. A later analysis assigned CDR3 sequences and most-parsimonious VDJ recombination scenarios with the TCRdist pipeline. In a later analysis, each TCR beta chain was defined by its CDR3 amino acid sequence together with its V-gene family, and reads without a unique V-gene family were excluded. As a way to deal with suspected cross-contamination and a sequencing artifact, a later analysis dropped over 550 nucleotide sequences that were highly shared and had low generation probability. In a later analysis, a clonal expansion index was calculated for each public chain from normalized within-repertoire ranks of inferred template counts. Generation probabilities in a later analysis came from a VDJ recombination model fitted to out-of-frame rearrangements, and those results were checked against IGoR. A later analysis scored TCR-TCR, TCR-HLA and TCR-CMV co-occurrence with hypergeometric tests, applying a repertoire-size bias correction to TCR pairs. A later analysis estimated false discovery rates by permuting HLA or CMV assignments 20 times. In a later analysis, co-occurring TCRs were grouped using DBSCAN, and TCRdist sequence similarity was added for clustering within HLA-allele-positive subsets. Co-occurrence clustering excluded repertoires with fewer than 30,000 or more than 120,000 public chains, plus five with anomalous nucleotide sharing. TCRdb took over this immuneACCESS table, retaining in-frame rearrangements with V and J assigned. Such tables are incomplete; in checked studies, under half of the missing clones stem from an unresolved V gene, and the remainder is unexplained. V and J calls and clone size come straight from that table; D and trimming were deduced from the DNA. Here the sample has about 150,000 clones; 65% to 90% occur a single time. Under 8% of the sample lies in the top ten.

The germline V and J ends show losses of 0 bases and 2 bases respectively, and no gene match explains 7 bases of the junction. The germline V gene provides CDR1 LGHNA and CDR2 YSLEER. The CDR3, from cysteine to phenylalanine, totals 18 residues. Solely the CDR3 DNA is kept, with 54 bases framed from the first base. Overall results and qualifications from the work: A few of the identified cytomegalovirus-associated TCR beta chains were confirmed in vitro to be specific for cytomegalovirus antigens. Because some donors lacked HLA typing at each locus, the association tests relied only on the typed subset. In an earlier analysis of 587 of the donors, most TCR beta V segments appeared in productive rearrangements about 90% or about 30% of the time, broadly matching IMGT annotations. In a later analysis, over 15,000 TCR beta sequences were associated with specific HLA alleles at a false discovery rate of 0.05. Presence/absence analyses assumed roughly uniform sequencing depth across donors, an assumption that may not hold. A later analysis found that most CMV-associated TCR beta chains appeared HLA-restricted, with HLA associations seemingly driven largely by CMV exposure. In this cohort, only TCR beta chains were sequenced, and detectable features were limited by the absence of alpha or paired-chain data. In a later genetic analysis, fewer N-insertions in productive TCRs were reported among donors in an Asian-associated ancestry cluster than the roughly 640-donor mean. Strong co-occurrence of HLA alleles, especially DR and DQ, made assigning TCR associations to individual alleles difficult. Some IMGT-functional V segments, including TRBV6-2 and TRBV6-3, could not be distinguished by the 87-base-pair reads and were therefore excluded. In the study, roughly 160 TCR beta chains were listed as associated with cytomegalovirus. Because counts were too low, approximately 15 rarely observed V segments, including chromosome 9 orphons, were excluded from the earlier analysis of 587 of the donors. While some public TCRs were present in many individuals, most TCR sequences turned up only very rarely across donors. In a later analysis, TCR association rates were found to vary across HLA loci, with the most associated TCRs seen for DRB1 alleles and the fewest for HLA-C alleles. The classifier was reported to diagnose cytomegalovirus status with high specificity and sensitivity in both the original cohort and the validation cohort. Linkage disequilibrium might explain the correlated functional status among segregating V segments, but an unknown experimental factor could not be excluded. For the cohort, immune exposure information was limited to CMV serostatus. It was suggested by the authors that the approach could potentially be generalized to other disease states and immunological phenotypes. In a later analysis, several top co-occurrence clusters were reported to appear linked to parvovirus B19, influenza, CMV and Epstein-Barr virus. A group of highly shared sequence variants was considered likely to be a technical artifact of the sequencing pipeline. A further reported finding was that TCR beta sequences accurately predicted the HLA-A and HLA-B alleles for most subjects in the first cohort. Compared with equally common non-associated chains, HLA-associated TCR beta chains in a later analysis were more clonally expanded and had lower generation probabilities. A later genetic analysis associated a missense DCLRE1C variant with V-gene and J-gene trimming of TCR beta chains, and an independent cohort replicated the association.

This clone was observed a single time. No cognate antigen has been identified for it. Within one base of it there is no much larger clone, and no base qualities were kept. The cohort consisted of hundreds of healthy bone marrow donors. At the time of sampling, all cohort members were nominally healthy, though unrecorded immune exposures were likely present. The donor tested CMV seropositive and was one of the 289 seropositive cohort members. A peripheral blood sample was collected from each donor, and TCR beta sequencing was performed on peripheral blood mononuclear cells. The Qiagen DNeasy Blood Extraction Kit was used to extract genomic DNA from the blood cell samples.

The source is a woman aged 50 to 60 in good health and CMV-seropositive. Recombination connected TRBV4-3 to TRBJ2-1; TRBD2 agrees with 10 junctional bases. Sequencing input: PBMCs. The CDR3 sequence is CASSQEVASGGAYNEQFF. The sequence in DNA is TGCGCCAGCAGCCAAGAAGTAGCGAGCGGGGGGGCCTACAATGAGCAGTTCTTC.